This is a list of T cell receptor beta chains from one sample in a study of blood T cell repertoires in COVID-19. Sequenced by immunoSEQ multiplex PCR; TCRdb stores in-frame clones only, minus some. The sample yields about 72,000 clones, roughly 87% seen once. Input material: peripheral blood. These receptors came from a human donor in a cohort sampled during active COVID-19. Both conserved end residues are trimmed from each CDR3. Clone size is not always given. Where it is, it says once, few, many or a class for expanded clones.

>TRBV19|few|13
ASRVSGMPAGELF
>TRBV7-6|NA|13
ASSLSSPALETQY
>TRBV7-2|few|12
ASSLVGRNTEAF
>TRBV5-6|few|13
ASSLGQTTHYGYT
>TRBV7-9|NA|10
ASSLNTGELF
>TRBV5-1|NA|11
ASSYGTGAEAF
>TRBV4-1|NA|14
ASSQGSGRANEKLF
>TRBV9|NA|12
ASSVLSGANVLT
>TRBV12-3/TRBV12-4|NA|9
ASSQGYGYT
>TRBV12-3/TRBV12-4|NA|9
ASGPGNEQY
>TRBV4-3|NA|14
ASSQEWGQHWGEQF
>TRBV7-2|once|13
ASSPPGGSNYGYT
>TRBV5-8|NA|15
ASSKWSGGGSVYEQY
>TRBV4-1|NA|14
ASSQDKRHRHTEAF
>TRBV5-8|NA|11
ASSFYRQETQY
>TRBV10-2|NA|11
ATERGVRETQY
>TRBV11-2|NA|13
ASSLGLGQGYEQY
>TRBV27|NA|12
ASSYAGATYEQY
>TRBV7-8|few|12
ASSPNDGYQPQH
>TRBV11-3|NA|13
ASSFNSAPNSPLH
>TRBV5-1|NA|14
ASSKGQGMVRYGYT
>TRBV20-1|NA|13
SASDRTGINYGYT
>TRBV6-1|once|14
ASSDPIGTGIYEQY
>TRBV10-3|NA|12
AVKKTGSSYEQY
>TRBV7-3|NA|10
ASSKSGGEAF
>TRBV29-1|NA|13
SVEVSAGTYNEQF
>TRBV6-5|NA|13
ASRRDSTFNTEAF
>TRBV2|NA|12
ASSGTGGNQPQH
>TRBV9|NA|13
ASSVGAGDYYGYT
>TRBV7-2|NA|13
ASSFRDRGQNGYT
>TRBV4-1|NA|14
ASSQGRTGFVTEAF
>TRBV19|once|10
ASTMWGDGYT
>TRBV28|once|11
ASTPPGDQPQH
>TRBV2|NA|11
ASLAGGKYEQY
>TRBV3-1/TRBV3-2|NA|12
ASSTGLVNYGYT
>TRBV5-1|NA|13
ASSQSGAGTDTQY
>TRBV3-1/TRBV3-2|NA|16
ASSPRLAGTLNTGELF
>TRBV9|NA|13
ASSVGQGVDYEQY
>TRBV30|NA|11
ASKDGGQRGYT
>TRBV4-3|NA|13
ASSQDQGLSYEQY
>TRBV18|NA|13
ASSPGPGGSYEQY
>TRBV21-1|NA|17
ASSKISPGQGPMNTEAF
>TRBV5-1|NA|13
ASSVTGGLNEKLF